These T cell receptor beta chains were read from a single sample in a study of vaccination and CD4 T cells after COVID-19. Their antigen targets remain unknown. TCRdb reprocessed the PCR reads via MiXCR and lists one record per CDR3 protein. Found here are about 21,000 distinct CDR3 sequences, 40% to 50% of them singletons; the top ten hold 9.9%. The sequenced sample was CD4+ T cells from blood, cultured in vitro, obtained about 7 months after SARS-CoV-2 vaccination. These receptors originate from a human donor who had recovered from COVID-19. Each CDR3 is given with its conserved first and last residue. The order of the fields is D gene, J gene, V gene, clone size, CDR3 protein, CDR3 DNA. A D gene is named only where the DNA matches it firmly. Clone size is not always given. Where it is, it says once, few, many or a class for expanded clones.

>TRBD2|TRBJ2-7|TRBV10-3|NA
CAIRRERYHEQYF
TGTGCCATCAGGCGGGAGCGATACCACGAGCAGTACTTC
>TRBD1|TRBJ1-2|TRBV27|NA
CASSPWDRLVYDYTF
TGTGCCAGCAGTCCCTGGGACAGGTTGGTCTATGACTACACCTTC
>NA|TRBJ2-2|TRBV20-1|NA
CSAHRGVSGELFF
TGCAGTGCTCATCGAGGGGTATCCGGGGAGCTGTTTTTT
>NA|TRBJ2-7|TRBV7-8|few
CASSLVRGGYEQYF
TGTGCCAGCAGCTTGGTACGGGGCGGCTACGAGCAGTACTTC
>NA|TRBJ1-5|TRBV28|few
CASSLVRQAQSAQHF
TGTGCCAGCAGTTTGGTCCGCCAGGCCCAATCAGCCCAGCATTTT
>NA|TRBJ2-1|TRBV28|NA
CASSPPGLYNEQFF
TGTGCCAGCAGTCCACCGGGACTTTACAATGAGCAGTTCTTC
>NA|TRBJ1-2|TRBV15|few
CATSRDYRVTGYTF
TGTGCCACCAGCAGAGATTATAGGGTAACTGGCTACACCTTC
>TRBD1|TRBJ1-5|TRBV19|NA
CASSVGTGLSNQPQHF
TGTGCCAGTAGTGTCGGGACAGGGTTGAGCAATCAGCCCCAGCATTTT
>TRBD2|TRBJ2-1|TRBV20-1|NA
CSARPAFWASGRARNYNEQFF
TGCAGTGCTAGACCTGCATTCTGGGCTAGCGGGAGGGCCCGCAACTACAATGAGCAGTTCTTC
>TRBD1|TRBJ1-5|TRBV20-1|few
CSASPAGGGTQPQHF
TGCAGTGCTAGTCCAGCAGGGGGAGGTACTCAGCCCCAGCATTTT
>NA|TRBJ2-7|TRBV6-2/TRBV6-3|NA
CVSRQSGGYEQYF
TGTGTCAGTCGTCAGAGTGGGGGCTACGAGCAGTACTTC
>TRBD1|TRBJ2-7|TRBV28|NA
CASSLFTLRDRGPYEQYF
TGTGCCAGCAGTCTTTTTACCCTTAGGGACAGGGGGCCCTACGAGCAGTACTTC
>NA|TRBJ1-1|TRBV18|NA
CASSSTGGTEAFF
TGTGCCAGCTCGTCAACAGGCGGGACTGAAGCTTTCTTT
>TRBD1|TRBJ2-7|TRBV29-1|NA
CSTRRTGGDEQYF
TGCAGCACCAGACGGACAGGGGGCGACGAGCAGTACTTC
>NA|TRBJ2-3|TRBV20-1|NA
CSVPRFGADTQYF
TGCAGTGTCCCCCGGTTCGGGGCAGATACGCAGTATTTT
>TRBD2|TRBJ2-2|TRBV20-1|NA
CSARPPGLAGGRELFF
TGCAGTGCTAGACCTCCCGGACTAGCGGGGGGCAGGGAGCTGTTTTTT
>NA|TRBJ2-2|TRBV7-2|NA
CASSLKGDVGLFF
TGTGCCAGCAGCTTAAAAGGAGACGTGGGGCTGTTTTTT
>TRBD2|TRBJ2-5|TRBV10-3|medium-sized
CAISARTSGSETQYF
TGTGCCATCAGTGCCCGGACTAGCGGGAGTGAGACCCAGTACTTC
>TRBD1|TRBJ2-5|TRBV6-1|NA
CASSPDRAQTQYF
TGTGCCAGCAGTCCGGACAGGGCCCAGACCCAGTACTTC
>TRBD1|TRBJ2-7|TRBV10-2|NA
CASSPTGPYEQYF
TGCGCCAGCAGTCCGACAGGGCCCTACGAGCAGTACTTC
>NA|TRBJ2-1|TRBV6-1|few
CASSDTGLQFF
TGTGCCAGCAGCGACACCGGGCTGCAGTTCTTC
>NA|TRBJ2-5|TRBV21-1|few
CASSKVGSRETQYF
TGTGCCAGCAGCAAAGTTGGCAGTCGGGAGACCCAGTACTTC
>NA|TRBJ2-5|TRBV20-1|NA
CSASDSLQETQYF
TGCAGTGCTAGCGACAGTTTGCAGGAGACCCAGTACTTC
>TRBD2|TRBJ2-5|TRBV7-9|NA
CASSAGLAGQETQYF
TGTGCCAGCAGCGCCGGACTAGCGGGACAAGAGACCCAGTACTTC